The 29 T cell receptor beta chains below all came from one sample that was sequenced in a study of shared clonotypes between healthy human individuals. Profiling relied on immunoSEQ multiplex PCR, and the TCRdb table lists in-frame clones only, not all of them. The sample contains some 1,600,000 clones, approximately 98% of which appear only once. Sequenced sample: naive CD4+ T cells sorted from blood. Subset: CD45RA+ positively selected. Every receptor here comes from a young man in good health.

This clone was found once. The chain carries TRBV18 and TRBJ1-4; D unclear. From germline, CDR1 is KGHSH and CDR2 LQKENI. The V gene lost 2 bases and the J gene lost 4 bases, with 11 bases spanning the gap. This CDR3 has 15 residues. CDR3 in amino acids: CASSPRQDHNEKLFF. CDR3 DNA sequence: TGTGCCAGCTCACCAAGGCAGGACCATAATGAAAAACTGTTTTTT.

The J gene is TRBJ2-4, the V gene TRBV15; TRBD2 might be the D (6 bases). Germline CDR1 LNHNV, CDR2 YYDKDF (reference sequence). V lost 1 base to trimming and J lost 0 bases, with 13 bases between them. The CDR3 loop spans 17 amino acids. The CDR3 DNA is TGTGCCACCAGCAGAGTGGGACTTTCCTTAGCCAAAAACATTCAGTACTTC. This encodes CATSRVGLSLAKNIQYF.

This chain links TRBV19 with TRBJ1-5, with D perhaps TRBD1 (5 bases). The CDR3 length is 17 residues. CDR1 LNHDA and CDR2 SQIVND come from the germline V gene (reference sequence). The V and J ends lost 2 bases and 5 bases respectively, with 19 bases between them. For the CDR3, the DNA is TGTGCCAGTAGTATACGGGGACCGAGGGGAGGTCATCAGCCCCAGCATTTT. Its protein product is CASSIRGPRGGHQPQHF.

The chain recombines TRBV7-2 with TRBJ2-3, with 7 bases lining up with TRBD2. The CDR3 extends over 15 amino acids. Germline V gives CDR1 SGHTA, CDR2 FQGNSA. J was trimmed by 7 bases and V by 5 bases; bases with no gene match: 12. This CDR3 reads CASSDWASGLNTQYF. The DNA of the CDR3 is TGTGCCAGCAGCGATTGGGCTAGCGGTTTGAATACGCAGTATTTT.

The count of this clone is one. The chain carries TRBV30 and TRBJ1-2; 7 bases are shared with TRBD1. This CDR3 is 12 amino acids long. Germline CDR1 and CDR2: GTSNPN and SVGIG (reference sequence). J was trimmed by 5 bases and V by 3 bases; bases with no gene match: 3. Written as DNA, the CDR3 is TGTGCCTGGAGGGCGACAGGGTATGGCTACACCTTC. Residues: CAWRATGYGYTF.

The chain links TRBV21-1 to TRBJ1-1; the table assigns TRBD1, which was not confirmed against the DNA. TRBV21-1 is flagged as a pseudogene. This CDR3 contains 13 residues. The CDR3 nucleotides are TGTGCCAGCCTTGACATCGTGAACACTGAAGCTTTCTTT. Translated, it gives CASLDIVNTEAFF.

The chain is built from TRBV12-2 and TRBJ1-1. TRBV12-2 is given as a pseudogene. CDR3 size: 15 residues. CDR3 nucleotide sequence: TGTGCAAGTCGACCCCCGGCCGGGGGCGGCACTGAAGCTTTCTTT. Residues: CASRPPAGGGTEAFF.

This clone was detected only once. The genes are TRBV30 and TRBJ2-5, with D perhaps TRBD1 (6 bases). V lost 8 bases to trimming and J lost 5 bases, with 15 bases between them. The length of the CDR3 is 12 residues. The germline gives CDR1 GTSNPN, CDR2 SVGIG (reference sequence). The CDR3 here is CARGQPGETQYF. The CDR3 DNA is TGTGCCCGCGGACAGCCCGGGGAGACCCAGTACTTC.

The chain has TRBV18 and TRBJ2-5; the D gene is possibly TRBD1 (5 bases). In germline, CDR1 is KGHSH, CDR2 LQKENI. Trimming removed 4 bases from V and 13 bases from J, with 19 bases in between. The CDR3 has 13 amino acids. This CDR3 reads CASSQQEMGPPYF. The CDR3 DNA reads as TGTGCCAGCTCACAACAGGAAATGGGGCCTCCGTACTTC.

The genes are TRBV28 and TRBJ1-2; 8 bases fit TRBD1. Germline V gives CDR1 MDHEN, CDR2 SYDVKM. This CDR3 is built from 16 residues. Losses at the gene ends were 1 base for V and 4 bases for J; bases not matched to a gene: 8. The CDR3 region is CASSLSGRGRVYGYTF. The CDR3 coding sequence is TGTGCCAGCAGTTTATCCGGCAGGGGGCGAGTCTATGGCTACACCTTC.

This chain joins TRBV18 and TRBJ2-7, with TRBD2 identical over 8 bases. V shed 6 bases and J 5 bases; nucleotides not matched to a gene: 15. The CDR3 contains 16 residues. The germline V gene encodes CDR1 KGHSH and CDR2 LQKENI. The CDR3 protein is CASSPLLSTGGHEQYF. The DNA for the CDR3 is TGTGCCAGCTCCCCTCTATTAAGTACGGGGGGGCACGAGCAGTACTTC.

The chain couples TRBV19 to TRBJ2-1, with TRBD2 matching 10 bases. From germline, CDR1 is LNHDA and CDR2 SQIVND (reference sequence). CDR3 size: 16 residues. The V gene end was trimmed by 3 bases and the J gene end by 2 bases; junction bases not matched to a gene: 4. In nucleotides, the CDR3 is TGTGCCAGTAGTATGCCCGGACTAGCGGCCTACAATGAGCAGTTCTTC. Encoded protein: CASSMPGLAAYNEQFF.

This rearrangement joins TRBV7-9 to TRBJ2-4; D gene ambiguous. In germline, CDR1 is SEHNR, CDR2 FQNEAQ (reference sequence). V was cut by 0 bases and J by 5 bases, with 14 bases left in between. The CDR3 totals 16 residues. CDR3 in amino acids: CASSLAFGRPQNIQYF. CDR3 DNA sequence: TGTGCCAGCAGCTTAGCGTTCGGCCGTCCCCAAAACATTCAGTACTTC.

This chain joins TRBV21-1 and TRBJ2-7. TRBV21-1 is a documented pseudogene. This CDR3 is 11 amino acids long. CDR3 sequence: CASSKRGEQYF. CDR3 nucleotide sequence: TGTGCCAGCAGCAAGAGGGGCGAGCAGTACTTC.

The chain joins TRBV11-2 to TRBJ1-3; D remains ambiguous. V lost 2 bases, J lost 3 bases, and 5 bases lay in between. The CDR3 consists of 13 residues. Germline CDR1 and CDR2: SGHAT and FQNNGV. The CDR3 sequence is CASSLSGGNTIYF. The DNA of the CDR3 is TGTGCCAGCAGCTTATCCGGTGGAAACACCATATATTTT.

CDR3 sequence (DNA): TGTGCCAGCATCTCGGCGGGACGGTCTGAGCAGTTCTTC. Its translation is CASISAGRSEQFF. V is TRBV6-5 and J is TRBJ2-1; a weak D match, TRBD2 (6 bases). CDR3 length: 13 amino acids. Trimming took off 7 bases at V and 9 bases at J, with 16 bases between the two ends. CDR1 and CDR2 (germline): MNHEY, SVGAGI.

This clone was seen a single time. The chain is built from TRBV5-1 and TRBJ1-1; 7 bases fit TRBD1. This CDR3 spans 14 amino acids. Germline trimming cut 1 base from V and 6 bases from J; bases unmatched to any gene: 6. Germline V lookup: CDR1 SGHRS, CDR2 YFSETQ. The CDR3 loop is CASSLQQGWAEAFF. The CDR3 DNA is TGCGCCAGCAGCTTGCAACAGGGGTGGGCTGAAGCTTTCTTT.

The J gene is TRBJ2-3, the V gene TRBV15, with 13 nucleotides matching TRBD2. The germline V gene encodes CDR1 LNHNV and CDR2 YYDKDF (reference sequence). V gave up 3 bases and J gave up 2 bases; unmatched junction bases: 2. The CDR3 has 16 residues. This CDR3 is CATSSGTSGDTDTQYF. In nucleotides, the CDR3 is TGTGCCACCAGCAGTGGGACTAGCGGGGACACAGATACGCAGTATTTT.

The chain couples TRBV5-1 to TRBJ2-3; unclear D gene. The CDR3 is made up of 17 amino acids. The germline gives CDR1 SGHRS, CDR2 YFSETQ. Trimming took 2 bases from V and 1 from J, leaving 17 bases between them. In DNA form, the CDR3 reads TGCGCCAGCAGCTTCCCCCGGGCAGGCCAGGGCACAGATACGCAGTATTTT. Translation gives CASSFPRAGQGTDTQYF.

The CDR3 sequence is CASSYLGSQETQYF. In DNA form, the CDR3 reads TGTGCCAGCAGTTACCTCGGCAGCCAAGAGACCCAGTACTTC. The chain carries TRBV6-5 and TRBJ2-5; no definite D call. CDR1 and CDR2 (germline): MNHEY, SVGAGI. This CDR3 is 14 amino acids long. With 2 bases removed from V and 1 base from J, the gap between germline ends came to 8 bases.

This clone has only one observation. The V gene is TRBV11-2, the J gene TRBJ2-7; TRBD1 matches 8 bases. The length of the CDR3 is 15 residues. Germline V gives CDR1 SGHAT, CDR2 FQNNGV. With 5 bases clipped from V and 3 bases from J, the junction kept 9 bases outside the gene matches. In DNA form, the CDR3 reads TGTGCCAGCAGCCAAAGGGACAGGAAAATCTACGAGCAGTACTTC. This translates into CASSQRDRKIYEQYF.

The CDR3 sequence: CASSLGRLAGDTDTQYF. CDR3 nucleotides: TGTGCCAGCAGCTTGGGCAGACTAGCGGGAGACACAGATACGCAGTATTTT. The J gene is TRBJ2-3, the V gene TRBV11-3; 12 bases line up with TRBD2. The CDR3 covers 17 residues. Germline V lookup: CDR1 SGHNT, CDR2 YENEEA. J was trimmed by 2 bases and V by 3 bases; bases with no gene match: 6.

This chain links TRBV6-5 with TRBJ2-7, with 7 bases that match TRBD1. CDR1 is MNHEY, CDR2 SVGAGI, per germline. Trimming at V came to 5 bases and at J to 3 bases, leaving 10 bases not matched to a gene. This CDR3 is built from 15 residues. The CDR3, as DNA: TGTGCCAGCAGTCCTGGGGCGACAGGGAGCTACGAGCAGTACTTC. This codes for CASSPGATGSYEQYF.

The J gene is TRBJ2-2, the V gene TRBV23-1; no reliable D call. TRBV23-1 is an open reading frame, and its role is uncertain. Deletions cut 1 base from V and 2 bases from J, with 17 bases between. This CDR3 contains 18 residues. The DNA for the CDR3 is TGCGCCAGCAGTCAATGGTTCTTCGGGCAAATAAACACCGGGGAGCTGTTTTTT. Amino acid sequence: CASSQWFFGQINTGELFF.

J is TRBJ2-7 and V is TRBV27; TRBD1 or TRBD2 may be the D gene (6 bases each). Trimming stripped 5 bases from V and 3 bases from J, with 17 bases between. Germline CDR1 and CDR2: MNHEY and SMNVEV (reference sequence). The CDR3 covers 15 residues. CDR3 nucleotide sequence: TGTGCCAGCAGTACAAGAGGGGGGTTGGTCTACGAGCAGTACTTC. Protein product: CASSTRGGLVYEQYF.

As concerns this clone: Distinct nucleotide sequences in the sample also encode this CDR3. This chain joins TRBV10-3 and TRBJ2-7; D gene ambiguous. V lost 0 bases and J lost 0, with 9 bases in between. This CDR3 comprises 15 residues. CDR1 and CDR2 (germline): ENHRY, SYGVKD. The CDR3: CAISESGSSSYEQYF. The CDR3 DNA reads as TGTGCCATCAGTGAGTCAGGTTCGAGCTCCTACGAGCAGTACTTC.

The V and J genes are TRBV7-6 and TRBJ2-2; 10 bases are a match to TRBD2. Germline V lookup: CDR1 SGHVS, CDR2 FNYEAQ. This CDR3 comprises 16 residues. With V trimmed by 1 base and J by 4 bases, 3 bases remained unmatched. The CDR3 sequence is CASSLELAGITGELFF. CDR3 sequence (DNA): TGTGCCAGCAGCTTAGAACTAGCGGGAATCACCGGGGAGCTGTTTTTT.

A note on this clone: Within the sample, other DNA sequences also encode this same CDR3. This rearrangement joins TRBV5-1 to TRBJ2-3; D is perhaps TRBD2 (6 bases). Germline V gene sequence: CDR1 SGHRS, CDR2 YFSETQ. The V end was cut by 2 bases, the J end by 1 base, with 8 bases between. The CDR3 length is 14 residues. The DNA of the CDR3 is TGCGCCAGCAGCTTATCGGGAGGCACAGATACGCAGTATTTT. Amino acids: CASSLSGGTDTQYF.

This chain uses TRBV4-1 with TRBJ2-7, with D perhaps matching TRBD1 (5 bases). The CDR3 length is 14 residues. The germline gives CDR1 MGHRA, CDR2 YSYEKL. The ends were cut back, 6 bases at V and 1 base at J, with 13 bases in the middle. The CDR3 coding sequence is TGCGCCAGCAGTACGACAGCTCATTCCTACGAGCAGTACTTC. Its translation is CASSTTAHSYEQYF.